The clone carrying this T cell receptor (beta chain) was observed a few times. These data come from a study of blood T cell repertoires in COVID-19. Study summary: Samples of COVID-19 (acute and convalescent) were obtained from the United States, Italy and Spain. Sources were T cells, B-cell-depleted T cells, or PBMCs; the material itself was cDNA or gDNA.

In the source study's methods: How many nucleated cells were present was estimated from reference gene primer amplification. Assay used: immunoSEQ multiplex PCR; TCRdb lists only in-frame clones, some missing. Clone size and the V and J calls come from that table; the DNA yielded D and trimming. The sample includes 500,000 to 600,000 clones, around nine tenths of them seen just once. Deletions cut 4 bases from V and 8 bases from J, with 12 bases between. CDR1 is SGHKS and CDR2 is YYEKEE in the germline V gene (reference sequence). CDR3 length: 12 amino acids. The sequenced sample consisted of peripheral blood. The receptor was derived from a woman aged 50 to 60 with COVID-19, enrolled during active disease. The J gene is TRBJ1-2, the V gene TRBV5-5; D possibly corresponds to TRBD1 (6 bases). CDR3: CASSGRGDGYTF. The CDR3 nucleotides read TGTGCCAGCAGCGGGAGGGGGGACGGCTACACCTTC.